The clone carrying this TCR beta chain has a handful of counts. Its antigen is not identified. The data were obtained in a study of blood T cells in healthy people across ages. The use of a sample-barcoded 5' primer and a J-beta primer mix characterized a second PCR of roughly 6 to 11 cycles. TCRdb re-called the 5' RACE reads with MiXCR, one entry per CDR3 protein. The sample records over 1.5 million distinct CDR3 sequences, just under 50% being singletons. The V end was cut by 4 bases, the J end by 0 bases, with 18 bases between. This CDR3 is 17 amino acids long. Germline CDR1 is MNHEY and CDR2 is SVGAGI. Study observations and caveats: Roughly linearly, TCR beta diversity per million T cells fell as age increased. Researchers said unsorted PBMCs prevented a conclusive naive versus antigen-experienced comparison.

This chain links TRBV6-5 with TRBJ2-5, with D perhaps TRBD1 (5 bases). Input material: blood. This receptor was identified in a woman between 40 and 50 years old in good health. The CDR3, as DNA: TGTGCCAGCAGTTCCGAACCACAGGTGAAGTACCAAGAGACCCAGTACTTC. Protein: CASSSEPQVKYQETQYF.